This TCR beta chain was captured by sequencing in a study of blood T cell repertoires in COVID-19 (dated by TCRdb to 2018 to 2020). Regarding the complete study: Samples covering the acute and convalescent phases of COVID-19 were provided by collaborators in the United States, Italy and Spain. Where available, HLA class I and class II types were obtained from metadata supplied by the sample provider rather than from assay-based typing. A freely available public database, intended as a resource for researchers studying the immune response to SARS-CoV-2, is where the repertoires were released. The sample metadata nearly always contained a de-identified subject ID, COVID-19 status, age in years and sex. The material from the prospective study consisted of cDNA or gDNA derived from T cells, B-cell-depleted T cells, or PBMCs. The samples were drawn from the first 160 participants of the ongoing ImmuneRACE study and from some 1,300 subjects provided by 6 global collaborators. The dataset comprised deeply sampled blood TCRbeta repertoires from subjects exposed to, actively infected with, or recovered from COVID-19. The full study reports these points: The amount of clinical and demographic metadata varied by source and participant and was provided uncurated.

TCRbeta CDR3 regions were amplified from genomic DNA using the immunoSEQ Assay, a bias-controlled multiplex PCR. The original methods were these. Nucleated cell counts per sample were estimated from amplification of reference gene primers within the assay. Sequence reads were collapsed and filtered to measure the absolute abundance of every unique TCRbeta CDR3 rearrangement. For each sample, productive Simpson clonality was calculated as the square root of Simpson's diversity index across productive rearrangements. As stored in TCRdb, this immuneACCESS dataset retains in-frame rearrangements with V and J assigned. A fraction of the clones does not appear; measured against another copy, unresolved V genes explain less than half of the discrepancy, and the remainder lacks a known reason. That table supplies the V and J calls and clone size; D and trimming were determined from the DNA. The table for this sample lists some 95,000 clones; 70% to 80% of them were counted only once. Of the sample, around 22% falls within the top ten clones.

Whole blood was collected in K2EDTA tubes by collaborating institutions according to the institutions' own protocols. For TCRbeta analysis, collaborators shipped samples as frozen whole blood, isolated PBMCs, or DNA extracted from either of those sample types. Taken from cysteine to phenylalanine, the CDR3 has 14 residues. Only the CDR3 DNA is retained, 42 bases long and in frame from the first base. The junction carries 16 bases between V and J, which are trimmed by 11 bases and 3 bases respectively. The germline V gene encodes CDR1 LNHDA and CDR2 SQIVND (reference sequence). As for this clone: This clone's antigen is unknown. Per-base qualities were not stored, and no clone one base away is much larger.

The sample comprised peripheral blood. Recombination linked TRBV19 to TRBJ2-2; TRBD2 is a weak D gene call, 6 bases matching. This clonotype was obtained from a man between 65 and 85 years old with acute or convalescent COVID-19. The CDR3 protein sequence reads: CAVGRGGDTGELFF. The DNA sequence is as follows: TGTGCCGTGGGTAGGGGCGGGGACACCGGGGAGCTGTTTTTT.